These 31 T cell receptor beta chains originate from one sample sequenced in a study of cytomegalovirus exposure and HLA in healthy donors. A multiplex PCR was run with 60 Vbeta primers and 13 Jbeta primers. TCRdb's table, derived via immunoSEQ multiplex PCR, lists solely in-frame clones and lacks some. The sample carries approximately 180,000 clones, roughly four fifths recorded once. Material for sequencing was PBMCs. These receptors came from a male donor in good health and CMV-seronegative.

The rearrangement links TRBV5-1 to TRBJ1-5, with D possibly being TRBD1 (6 bases). The germline CDR1 and CDR2 sequences are SGHRS and YFSETQ. The CDR3 contains 16 residues. With 0 bases removed from V and 5 bases from J, the gap between germline ends came to 15 bases. This CDR3 is CASSLGVGGPDQPQHF. Written as DNA, the CDR3 is TGCGCCAGCAGCTTGGGGGTGGGGGGGCCCGATCAGCCCCAGCATTTT.

The chain joins TRBV29-1 to TRBJ1-2; TRBD1 agrees at 12 bases. Germline CDR1 is SQVTM and CDR2 is ANQGSEA. The CDR3 spans 15 residues. With 7 bases clipped from V and 3 bases from J, the junction kept 9 bases outside the gene matches. The CDR3 DNA follows: TGCAGCGGGGGGACAGGGGGCGATTATGACTATGGCTACACCTTC. It translates to CSGGTGGDYDYGYTF.

This clone turned up a few times. V and J are TRBV19 and TRBJ1-5; D unclear. The germline gives CDR1 LNHDA, CDR2 SQIVND (reference sequence). The CDR3 extends over 13 amino acids. V dropped 5 bases and J dropped 6 bases, with 11 bases sitting between them. CDR3 DNA: TGTGCCAGTAGTTTGCTAGGAGGTCAGCCCCAGCATTTT. Amino acid sequence: CASSLLGGQPQHF.

The rearrangement joins TRBV28 to TRBJ1-5; D is unclear. Germline V gene sequence: CDR1 MDHEN, CDR2 SYDVKM. V dropped 2 bases and J dropped 5 bases, with 7 bases sitting between them. There are 13 residues in the CDR3. The CDR3 DNA follows: TGTGCCAGCAGTTTAGGCCCTTATCAGCCCCAGCATTTT. As protein: CASSLGPYQPQHF.

This chain connects TRBV7-6 to TRBJ2-7, with TRBD1 matching over 10 bases. The CDR3 contains 14 residues. Trimming cost V 5 bases and J 2 bases; bases outside gene matches: 3. Germline assignment: CDR1 SGHVS and CDR2 FNYEAQ. For the CDR3, the DNA is TGTGCCAGCAGCACGGGACAGGGGACCTACGAGCAGTACTTC. Amino acids: CASSTGQGTYEQYF.

The chain couples TRBV30 to TRBJ1-5; TRBD1 matches 7 bases. V lost 2 bases and J lost 7; bases outside the gene matches: 5. There are 13 residues in the CDR3. Germline V CDR1 and CDR2: GTSNPN, SVGIG (reference sequence). This chain's CDR3 is CAWSYRQGQPQHF. For the CDR3, the DNA is TGTGCCTGGAGTTATAGACAGGGACAGCCCCAGCATTTT.

The chain is built from TRBV20-1 and TRBJ2-7; unclear D gene. The CDR3 length is 10 residues. Germline V gene data show CDR1 as DFQATT and CDR2 as SNEGSKA (reference sequence). Trimming pared 6 bases from V and 3 bases from J, leaving 6 bases between. The CDR3 DNA is TGCAGTGCCGAGATCTACGAGCAGTACTTC. Residues: CSAEIYEQYF.

The genes are TRBV9 and TRBJ2-1; the D gene is possibly TRBD2 (6 bases). Germline lookup yields CDR1 SGDLS and CDR2 YYNGEE. This CDR3 is 14 amino acids long. V was trimmed by 4 bases and J by 1 base, leaving 9 bases between them. The CDR3 bases are TGTGCCAGCAGCACCGGGAGTTCCTACAATGAGCAGTTCTTC. Translated: CASSTGSSYNEQFF. Full variable domain (remainder filled in from reference TRBV9 and TRBJ2-1): DSGVTQTPKHLITATGQRVTLRCSPRSGDLSVYWYQQSLDQGLQFLIQYYNGEERAKGNILERFSAQQFPDLHSELNLSSLELGDSALYFCASSTGSSYNEQFFGPGTRLTVL.

The rearrangement joins TRBV18 to TRBJ2-2, with D perhaps TRBD2 (5 bases). Looked up from germline, CDR1 is KGHSH and CDR2 is LQKENI. The V gene lost 1 base and the J gene lost 0 bases, with 12 bases spanning the gap. The CDR3 runs to 17 residues. The CDR3 DNA follows: TGTGCCAGCTCACCACGAGAACGGGGTTCGAACACCGGGGAGCTGTTTTTT. Translating gives CASSPRERGSNTGELFF. The whole variable domain, filled in from reference TRBV18 and TRBJ2-2, reads NAGVMQNPRHLVRRRGQEARLRCSPMKGHSHVYWYRQLPEEGLKFMVYLQKENIIDESGMPKERFSAEFPKEGPSILRIQQVVRGDSAAYFCASSPRERGSNTGELFFGEGSRLTVL.

This sequence joins TRBV30 and TRBJ1-5; D may be TRBD1 (5 bases). Germline CDR1 GTSNPN, CDR2 SVGIG (reference sequence). The V end was cut by 5 bases, the J end by 4 bases, with 12 bases between. The CDR3 covers 13 residues. Written as DNA, the CDR3 is TGTGCCTGGGGTGGCGGACAAAATCAGCCCCAGCATTTT. Its translation is CAWGGGQNQPQHF.

The V call is TRBV30, the J call TRBJ1-5; 7 nucleotides match TRBD1. The V gene's germline CDR1 is GTSNPN and CDR2 SVGIG (reference sequence). There are 13 residues in the CDR3. Trimming cost V 6 bases and J 4 bases; bases outside gene matches: 6. CDR3 bases: TGTGCCTGTAACCGGGACAGTAATCAGCCCCAGCATTTT. It specifies CACNRDSNQPQHF.

The V call is TRBV11-2, the J call TRBJ2-7; TRBD2 might be the D (5 bases). Germline values: CDR1 SGHAT, CDR2 FQNNGV. Trimming took 3 bases from V and 0 from J, leaving 9 bases between them. This CDR3 contains 14 residues. The CDR3 nucleotides are TGTGCCAGCAGCTTGGAAAGCGGCTCCTACGAGCAGTACTTC. It is translated as CASSLESGSYEQYF. The whole variable domain, remainder taken from reference TRBV11-2 and TRBJ2-7, is EAGVAQSPRYKIIEKRQSVAFWCNPISGHATLYWYQQILGQGPKLLIQFQNNGVVDDSQLPKDRFSAERLKGVDSTLKIQPAKLEDSAVYLCASSLESGSYEQYFGPGTRLTVT.

This clone was seen just once. This chain links TRBV30 with TRBJ1-3, with D perhaps TRBD1 (6 bases). Germline values: CDR1 GTSNPN, CDR2 SVGIG (reference sequence). Between the trimmed V and J ends, which lost 0 bases and 2 bases, there was a span of 23 bases. CDR3 length: 19 residues. The CDR3 spells CAWSVSRVTGLTTGNTIYF. The CDR3 DNA follows: TGTGCCTGGAGTGTATCCCGGGTTACAGGGTTAACCACTGGAAACACCATATATTTT.

This rearrangement joins TRBV7-8 to TRBJ2-3, with D hard to call. The length of the CDR3 is 14 residues. From germline, CDR1 is SGHVS and CDR2 FQNEAQ. V dropped 2 bases and J dropped 6 bases, with 12 bases sitting between them. CDR3 residues: CASSLFSRQDTQYF. The DNA for the CDR3 is TGTGCCAGCAGCTTATTCTCCCGTCAGGATACGCAGTATTTT.

The chain has TRBV25-1 and TRBJ2-2, with D perhaps TRBD1 (6 bases). The germline V gene has CDR1 MGHDK and CDR2 SYGVNS. Trimming removed 5 bases from V and 3 bases from J, with 10 bases in between. The CDR3 sequence is 14 residues long. CDR3 DNA sequence: TGTGCCAGCAGTCGTAACAGGGACACCGGGGAGCTGTTTTTT. Encoded protein: CASSRNRDTGELFF.

The V gene is TRBV28, the J gene TRBJ1-2, with a possible D match to TRBD1 (5 bases). Germline V lookup: CDR1 MDHEN, CDR2 SYDVKM. Trimming left V 2 bases short and J 4 bases short, with 17 bases between. The CDR3 covers 16 residues. The DNA of the CDR3 is TGTGCCAGCAGTTTAGTTTATCTGGGAGGGACCTATGGCTACACCTTC. Translated, it gives CASSLVYLGGTYGYTF.

The gene calls are TRBV28 and TRBJ1-5; D remains ambiguous. CDR1 is MDHEN and CDR2 is SYDVKM in the germline V gene. Trimming stripped 2 bases from V and 7 bases from J, with 12 bases between. The CDR3 loop spans 14 amino acids. CDR3 sequence reads: CASSLIVRVQPQHF. As DNA, the CDR3 is TGTGCCAGCAGTTTAATAGTCCGGGTCCAGCCCCAGCATTTT.

This chain uses TRBV2 with TRBJ2-3; 9 bases are shared with TRBD1. There are 14 residues in the CDR3. Germline lookup yields CDR1 SNHLY and CDR2 FYNNEI. Unmatched junction bases numbered 2, after V lost 7 bases and J lost 0 bases. This CDR3 is CASNRGRSTDTQYF. The CDR3 DNA follows: TGTGCCAGCAACAGGGGGCGAAGCACAGATACGCAGTATTTT.

This chain joins TRBV9 and TRBJ1-2, with 7 nucleotides matching TRBD1. The J segment lost 8 bases and the V segment lost 3 bases, leaving 10 bases of the junction unmatched. The CDR3 length is 14 residues. Germline CDR1 reads SGDLS; CDR2 reads YYNGEE. The CDR3 sequence is CASSATGLSWGYTF. CDR3 in DNA: TGTGCCAGCAGCGCGACAGGGCTGAGCTGGGGCTACACCTTC. The full variable domain, completed using reference TRBV9 and TRBJ1-2, is DSGVTQTPKHLITATGQRVTLRCSPRSGDLSVYWYQQSLDQGLQFLIQYYNGEERAKGNILERFSAQQFPDLHSELNLSSLELGDSALYFCASSATGLSWGYTFGSGTRLTVV.

This chain connects TRBV28 to TRBJ2-7, with TRBD1 matching 10 bases. V trimming: 7 bases; J trimming: 3 bases; junction bases outside the gene matches: 6. The germline CDR1 and CDR2 sequences are MDHEN and SYDVKM. The CDR3 is made up of 14 amino acids. The DNA for the CDR3 is TGTGCCAGCACCCCGACAGGGGGCTACTACGAGCAGTACTTC. Translated: CASTPTGGYYEQYF.

This clone came up once. The CDR3 DNA reads TGTGCCAGCAGTTTATTGGGGGGGGCGGACACTGAAGCTTTCTTT. Encoded protein: CASSLLGGADTEAFF. This sequence joins TRBV27 and TRBJ1-1, with D possibly TRBD1 on 6 matching bases. V lost 1 base and J lost 3, with 12 bases in between. This CDR3 contains 15 residues. CDR1 and CDR2 from the germline V gene are MNHEY and SMNVEV (reference sequence).

This clone was observed a handful of times. The chain carries TRBV4-3 and TRBJ1-3; maybe TRBD1 (6 bases). The CDR3 is 14 residues long. Trimming removed 2 bases at V and 8 bases at J, with 13 bases between. Per the germline V gene, CDR1 is LGHNA and CDR2 is YSLEER. The CDR3 DNA sequence: TGCGCCAGCAGCCAACTTACAGGGTTTGACACCATATATTTT. Encoded protein: CASSQLTGFDTIYF.

V gene TRBV10-1 combines with J gene TRBJ2-1; D is unclear. This CDR3 region has 14 residues. V was clipped by 5 bases and J by 1 base, with 9 bases between them. From germline, CDR1 is WNHNN and CDR2 SYGVQD (reference sequence). Written as DNA, the CDR3 is TGCGCCAGCAGTTATAGCTCATCCTACAATGAGCAGTTCTTC. Translation: CASSYSSSYNEQFF.

The chain employs TRBV30 and TRBJ1-6; 8 nucleotides align to TRBD1. The CDR3 has 15 amino acids. V lost 4 bases and J lost 7; bases outside the gene matches: 9. Germline V gives CDR1 GTSNPN, CDR2 SVGIG (reference sequence). CDR3 in amino acids: CAWKKRDRRNSPLHF. The CDR3 DNA is TGTGCCTGGAAGAAAAGGGACAGGAGGAATTCACCCCTCCACTTT.

The chain uses TRBV6-1 and TRBJ2-7; a weak D match, TRBD1 (5 bases). The V gene lost 8 bases and the J gene lost 9 bases, with 23 bases spanning the gap. CDR1 and CDR2 from the germline V gene are MNHNS and SASEGT. The CDR3 runs to 14 residues. The CDR3 here is CASPPPGNSLSQYF. CDR3 DNA: TGTGCCAGCCCTCCGCCAGGGAATTCCCTCTCGCAGTACTTC.

The CDR3 reads CASSSLDRGNSEQFF. The CDR3 DNA reads TGTGCCAGCAGCTCCCTGGACAGGGGGAATAGTGAGCAGTTCTTC. This chain joins TRBV7-9 and TRBJ2-1; 10 bases are a match to TRBD1. The CDR3 loop spans 15 amino acids. Germline V gene lookup returns CDR1 SEHNR and CDR2 FQNEAQ (reference sequence). V trimming: 4 bases; J trimming: 9 bases; junction bases outside the gene matches: 9.

This clone appeared many times. This rearrangement joins TRBV28 to TRBJ1-3; tentatively, D is TRBD1 (5 bases). Germline CDR1 is MDHEN and CDR2 is SYDVKM. The CDR3 covers 16 residues. Trimming shortened V by 5 bases and J by 0 bases, and 14 bases separated the two germline ends. CDR3 nucleotide sequence: TGTGCCAGCAGTCCCGGACAAATCTTCTCTGGAAACACCATATATTTT. As protein: CASSPGQIFSGNTIYF.

The chain has TRBV28 and TRBJ1-5; D uncertain. CDR1 is MDHEN and CDR2 is SYDVKM in the germline V gene. Between the trimmed V and J ends, which lost 2 bases and 5 bases, there was a span of 13 bases. The CDR3 runs to 15 residues. Here the CDR3 reads CASSLEREAHQPQHF. In DNA form, the CDR3 reads TGTGCCAGCAGTTTAGAGAGGGAGGCCCATCAGCCCCAGCATTTT.

The rearrangement uses TRBV29-1 and TRBJ1-5, with D unclear. Per germline, CDR1 SQVTM and CDR2 ANQGSEA. V lost 4 bases and J 8 bases, leaving 12 bases between the germline ends. This CDR3 comprises 12 residues. DNA of the CDR3: TGCAGCGTTGTGAAGGGAGACGAGCCCCAGCATTTT. Residues: CSVVKGDEPQHF. Variable domain in full (rest from reference TRBV29-1 and TRBJ1-5): SAVISQKPSRDICQRGTSLTIQCQVDSQVTMMFWYRQQPGQSLTLIATANQGSEATYESGFVIDKFPISRPNLTFSTLTVSNMSPEDSSIYLCSVVKGDEPQHFGDGTRLSIL.

This clone appeared a single time. For the CDR3, the DNA is TGTGCCAGCAGGGGACAGCCCAACTATGGCTACACCTTC. Translated: CASRGQPNYGYTF. The V call is TRBV6-5, the J call TRBJ1-2; 7 nucleotides align to TRBD1. Trimming took 6 bases from V and 2 from J; bases not matched to a gene: 3. Germline loops: CDR1 MNHEY, CDR2 SVGAGI. The CDR3 runs 13 residues.

This chain joins TRBV28 and TRBJ1-1, with D possibly being TRBD1 (6 bases). The CDR3 sequence is 17 residues long. V was clipped by 8 bases and J by 3 bases, with 25 bases between them. Looked up from germline, CDR1 is MDHEN and CDR2 is SYDVKM. DNA of the CDR3: TGTGCCAGCCAGACGGGGGGGCGAGTGAAGGGATACACTGAAGCTTTCTTT. Translating gives CASQTGGRVKGYTEAFF.